These T cell receptor beta chains were read from a single sample in a study of cytomegalovirus exposure and HLA in healthy donors. Some clones are missing from TCRdb's copy, which holds only in-frame ones; the method was immunoSEQ multiplex PCR. The sample consists of about 170,000 clones, approximately 73% of them appearing once. Sequencing input: PBMCs. These receptors were taken from a woman aged 18-29 years in good health and CMV-seropositive. Each CDR3 is given with its conserved first and last residue. A D gene is named only where the DNA matches it firmly. Size is omitted from some rows. Given values are once, few, many or a class for expanded clones.

J | V | D | size | DNA | CDR3
TRBJ2-5 | TRBV5-1 | - | once | TGCGCCAGCAGCGTAGACAGGCGAGAGACCCAGTACTTC | CASSVDRRETQYF
TRBJ1-1 | TRBV10-3 | TRBD1 | - | TGTGCCATCAGGACAGGGGGCTCTGAATCCACTGAAGCTTTCTTT | CAIRTGGSESTEAFF
TRBJ2-7 | TRBV2 | - | few | TGTGCCAGCAGTGCCCCAGCCTACGAGCAGTACTTC | CASSAPAYEQYF
TRBJ1-4 | TRBV2 | TRBD1 | few | TGTGCCACCAAAAGCCGGGACAGGAGTGAAAAACTGTTTTTT | CATKSRDRSEKLFF
TRBJ2-3 | TRBV27 | TRBD1 | once | TGTGCCAGCAGTATCGACAGGGGTACAGATACGCAGTATTTT | CASSIDRGTDTQYF
TRBJ2-6 | TRBV30 | TRBD1 | - | TGTGCCTGGACGACAGGGTTCGGGGCCAACGTCCTGACTTTC | CAWTTGFGANVLTF
TRBJ2-3 | TRBV27 | - | - | TGTGCCAGCAGGAGTAGCGGAATCACAGATACGCAGTATTTT | CASRSSGITDTQYF
TRBJ2-1 | TRBV11-2 | TRBD2 | - | TGTGCCAGCAGCTTACTAGCGGGGGTAAACAATGAGCAGTTCTTC | CASSLLAGVNNEQFF
TRBJ2-7 | TRBV5-4 | - | few | TGTGCCAGCAGCTTGGACGGACACACAGCCTACTACGAGCAGTACTTC | CASSLDGHTAYYEQYF
TRBJ2-1 | TRBV29-1 | TRBD2 | - | TGCAGCGTTGAGGTTTCCGAGCGGGGGGGACCCAATGAGCAGTTCTTC | CSVEVSERGGPNEQFF
TRBJ1-2 | TRBV28 | - | - | TGTGCCAGCAGTTTAGAAGAGGTTAACTATGGCTACACCTTC | CASSLEEVNYGYTF
TRBJ2-1 | TRBV6-1 | - | - | TGTGCCAGCAGTGACAGGGCGCCCTACAATGAGCAGTTCTTC | CASSDRAPYNEQFF
TRBJ1-2 | TRBV30 | TRBD1 | - | TGTGCCTGGAATGAACAGGGGAGCTATGGCTACACCTTC | CAWNEQGSYGYTF
TRBJ1-5 | TRBV6-5 | - | - | TGTGCCAGCGGGAGGGGTAGCAATCAGCCCCAGCATTTT | CASGRGSNQPQHF
TRBJ2-7 | TRBV5-1 | - | - | TGCGCCAGCAGCTCCCCCGGGTTCTACGAGCAGTACTTC | CASSSPGFYEQYF
TRBJ2-7 | TRBV15 | TRBD1 | - | TGTGCCACCAGCAGAGGTGGGACAGGGGCCAACGAGCAGTACTTC | CATSRGGTGANEQYF
TRBJ2-5 | TRBV28 | TRBD1 | - | TGTGCCAGCAGCCTATCCCCGAGGACAGGGGGCCGAGAGACCCAGTACTTC | CASSLSPRTGGRETQYF
TRBJ1-1 | TRBV7-3 | - | - | TGTGCCAGCAGCTTGTTCTCGAACACTGAAGCTTTCTTT | CASSLFSNTEAFF
TRBJ2-7 | TRBV13 | - | - | TGTGCCAGCAGCCGCAACCCCAGTGGCGAGCAGTACTTC | CASSRNPSGEQYF
TRBJ2-7 | TRBV6-1 | - | - | TGTGCCAGCAGTGAAGAAGATTGGGCGGGAAACTACGAGCAGTACTTC | CASSEEDWAGNYEQYF
TRBJ2-7 | TRBV27 | TRBD2 | - | TGTGCCAGCAGTGATCCTGGACTAGGCGAGCAGTACTTC | CASSDPGLGEQYF
TRBJ1-3 | TRBV7-2 | - | - | TGTGCCAGCAGATCCAAAGGTCCTGACAGAAACACCATATATTTT | CASRSKGPDRNTIYF
TRBJ1-6 | TRBV6-5 | TRBD1 | - | TGTGCCAGCAGAACAGGGGTTAAGAATTCACCCCTCCACTTT | CASRTGVKNSPLHF
TRBJ1-4 | TRBV13 | - | - | TGTGCCAGCAGCTCCTCAGGGATAAATGAAAAACTGTTTTTT | CASSSSGINEKLFF
TRBJ2-1 | TRBV7-9 | - | - | TGTGCCAGCAGCTTGGTATTCATTGCAGCGGGCTCCTACAATGAGCAGTTCTTC | CASSLVFIAAGSYNEQFF
TRBJ1-2 | TRBV11-2 | - | - | TGTGCCAGCAGCTTAGGATTGGGGAGTGGATATGGCTACACCTTC | CASSLGLGSGYGYTF
TRBJ1-4 | TRBV27 | - | - | TGTGCCAGCACCATACTCCTTATTGAGGGTAATGAAAAACTGTTTTTT | CASTILLIEGNEKLFF
TRBJ1-1 | TRBV7-2 | - | - | TGTGCCAGCAGCTTTATTCTGAGTTCTGAAGCTTTCTTT | CASSFILSSEAFF
TRBJ1-6 | TRBV2 | TRBD1 | - | TGTGCCAGGCGACAGGGAAGCTCCTATAATTCACCCCTCCACTTT | CARRQGSSYNSPLHF
TRBJ2-7 | TRBV30 | - | few | TGTGCCTGGAGTGCACAGGGCCACGAGCAGTACTTC | CAWSAQGHEQYF
TRBJ2-6 | TRBV5-1 | - | once | TGCGCCAGCAGCTTACAGGTCGCTGGGGCCAACGTCCTGACTTTC | CASSLQVAGANVLTF
TRBJ1-2 | TRBV5-1 | TRBD1 | - | TGCGCCAGCAGCTCCCGACGCCCTGGACAGGGGAGTGGCTACACCTTC | CASSSRRPGQGSGYTF
TRBJ2-7 | TRBV5-8 | TRBD1 | - | TGTGCCAGCAGCTCTCCCACCAAGGACAGGGGAACCTACGAGCAGTACTTC | CASSSPTKDRGTYEQYF
TRBJ2-3 | TRBV11-1 | - | - | TGTGCCAGCAGCTTAAGGGGGGGATACACAGATACGCAGTATTTT | CASSLRGGYTDTQYF
TRBJ2-7 | TRBV6-1 | - | - | TGTGCCAGCAGCGGGAAGCAGTTAGCGGACTACGAGCAGTACTTC | CASSGKQLADYEQYF
TRBJ2-1 | TRBV28 | TRBD1 | - | TGTGCCAGCAGAATGGACAGGAATGAGCAGTTCTTC | CASRMDRNEQFF
TRBJ2-1 | TRBV7-3 | - | - | TGTGCCAGCAGCCTAGCGCCTGAAAACAATGAGCAGTTCTTC | CASSLAPENNEQFF
TRBJ2-2 | TRBV4-3 | TRBD2 | once | TGCGCCAGCAGCCAAGGATGGGGAGAGCCCGGGGCGGGGGCCGGGGAGCTGTTTTTT | CASSQGWGEPGAGAGELFF
TRBJ1-3 | TRBV18 | - | - | TGTGCCAGCTCCCAAGAACAGACTGGAAACACCATATATTTT | CASSQEQTGNTIYF
TRBJ2-2 | TRBV11-3 | - | - | TGTGCCAGCAGCCCGACTAACACCGGGGAGCTGTTTTTT | CASSPTNTGELFF
TRBJ2-3 | TRBV7-9 | - | - | TGTGCCAGCAGCGCTCGATCCCGGGACTCTCGCACAGATACGCAGTATTTT | CASSARSRDSRTDTQYF
TRBJ2-2 | TRBV30 | - | once | TGTGCCTGGAGTGTCGCGGATTCGAACACCGGGGAGCTGTTTTTT | CAWSVADSNTGELFF
TRBJ1-1 | TRBV7-3 | - | - | TGTGCCAGCAGCTTTGGGGCGAACACTGAAGCTTTCTTT | CASSFGANTEAFF
TRBJ2-3 | TRBV4-1 | TRBD1 | - | TGCGCCAGCAGCCTTGACAGGGGAAGAGATACGCAGTATTTT | CASSLDRGRDTQYF
TRBJ1-4 | TRBV2 | TRBD1 | - | TGTGCCAGCAGTGCCGGCAGGGGGAGAGATCGAAAACTGTTTTTT | CASSAGRGRDRKLFF
TRBJ2-4 | TRBV5-5 | - | - | TGTGCCAGCAGCCCCTCCTTAGAGACAGGACCGGACATTCAGTACTTC | CASSPSLETGPDIQYF
TRBJ1-2 | TRBV9 | - | few | TGTGCCAGCAGCGTCGGCAGGGCCACTAACTATGGCTACACCTTC | CASSVGRATNYGYTF
TRBJ1-3 | TRBV9 | - | - | TGTGCCAGCAGCGTAGCGCCCACGGTGCTTAACTCTGGAAACACCATATATTTT | CASSVAPTVLNSGNTIYF
TRBJ2-5 | TRBV6-5 | - | - | TGTGCCAGCAGTTACGAGGTCAGCGAAGAGACCCAGTACTTC | CASSYEVSEETQYF
TRBJ2-7 | TRBV25-1 | - | - | TGTGCCAGCAGTGAACCAGGTGGTCTCGAGCAGTACTTC | CASSEPGGLEQYF
TRBJ2-1 | TRBV7-9 | - | - | TGTGCCAGCAGCTCGAGCCCTCTAGCCAAACCCTACAATGAGCAGTTCTTC | CASSSSPLAKPYNEQFF
TRBJ2-7 | TRBV20-1 | - | few | TGCAGTGGCGGCGGGGCCTACGAGCAGTACTTC | CSGGGAYEQYF
TRBJ2-5 | TRBV6-5 | - | - | TGTGCCAGCCCTAGTGGGACCCAGTACTTC | CASPSGTQYF
TRBJ2-4 | TRBV6-1 | TRBD1 | - | TGTGCCAGCAGATCCGGGACAGCAAACATTCAGTACTTC | CASRSGTANIQYF
TRBJ2-7 | TRBV9 | TRBD1 | - | TGTGCCAGCAGCAATACCGGGACAGGGTTTGACGAGCAGTACTTC | CASSNTGTGFDEQYF
TRBJ2-5 | TRBV5-1 | TRBD2 | - | TGCGCCAGCAGCTTGTCGGGGGGGCAAGAGACCCAGTACTTC | CASSLSGGQETQYF
TRBJ1-1 | TRBV4-3 | - | - | TGCGCCAGCAGCCAAGATGTCAGCGAAGGCACTGAAGCTTTCTTT | CASSQDVSEGTEAFF
TRBJ1-1 | TRBV6-6 | - | once | TGTGCCAGCAGTTACAAACAGCAGTTTGAAGCTTTCTTT | CASSYKQQFEAFF
TRBJ1-2 | TRBV6-5 | TRBD1 | few | TGTGCCAGCAGTTACTCGGGGGACAGTACTAACTATGGCTACACCTTC | CASSYSGDSTNYGYTF